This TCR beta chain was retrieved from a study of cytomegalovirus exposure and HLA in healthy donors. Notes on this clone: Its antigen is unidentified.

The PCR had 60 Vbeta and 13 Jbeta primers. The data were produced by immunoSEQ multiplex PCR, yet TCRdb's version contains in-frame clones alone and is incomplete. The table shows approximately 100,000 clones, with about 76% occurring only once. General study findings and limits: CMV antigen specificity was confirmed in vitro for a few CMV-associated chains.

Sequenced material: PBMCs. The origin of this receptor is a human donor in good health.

CDR3 protein: CASSYGGGDQPQHF. The CDR3 nucleotides read TGTGCCAGCAGTTACGGCGGGGGAGATCAGCCCCAGCATTTT. The chain has TRBV6-5 and TRBJ1-5, with D possibly matching TRBD1 (5 bases). Germline values: CDR1 MNHEY, CDR2 SVGAGI. With 2 bases removed from V and 5 bases from J, the gap between germline ends came to 10 bases. The CDR3 has 14 amino acids.